A single sample gave rise to the 24 T cell receptor beta chains below, sequenced in a study of T cell clones after liver transplantation. Here immunoSEQ multiplex PCR was the method, and the copy in TCRdb shows in-frame clones only, minus some. The sample has under 130,000 clones; around 84% are singletons. Source: CD4+ T cells from blood, taken around 49 months after liver transplant. These receptors came from a human patient who received a liver transplant. Some T cells may trace back to the graft donor.

The genes are TRBV5-1 and TRBJ2-3; TRBD1 matches at 8 bases. The V and J ends lost 5 bases and 0 bases, in that order; junction bases with no gene match: 8. CDR3 size: 16 residues. The germline V gene encodes CDR1 SGHRS and CDR2 YFSETQ. CDR3 protein: CASRGETGVSTDTQYF. The CDR3 nucleotides read TGCGCCAGCAGGGGCGAGACAGGGGTTAGCACAGATACGCAGTATTTT.

The chain combines TRBV6-1 with TRBJ2-5; TRBD2 might be the D (5 bases). CDR1 and CDR2 from the germline V gene are MNHNS and SASEGT. The V gene lost 6 bases and the J gene lost 0 bases, with 5 bases spanning the gap. This CDR3 spans 12 amino acids. The CDR3 DNA reads as TGTGCCAGCAGCGGGGACCAAGAGACCCAGTACTTC. This translates into CASSGDQETQYF.

There are a few counts of this clone. The chain employs TRBV28 and TRBJ1-4; the D is unclear. The CDR3 loop spans 13 amino acids. The V gene lost 10 bases and the J gene lost 8 bases, with 17 bases spanning the gap. CDR1 is MDHEN and CDR2 is SYDVKM in the germline V gene. The CDR3 is CANQRRIGEKLFF. The CDR3 DNA is TGTGCCAACCAACGTCGAATAGGGGAAAAACTGTTTTTT.

The chain has TRBV5-1 and TRBJ2-5; perhaps D is TRBD1 or TRBD2 (6 bases each). The CDR3 contains 14 residues. Germline V lookup: CDR1 SGHRS, CDR2 YFSETQ. V was cut by 3 bases and J by 5 bases, with 14 bases left in between. The DNA for the CDR3 is TGCGCCAGCAGCTACATTCAAGGGGGGGAGACCCAGTACTTC. Translation: CASSYIQGGETQYF.

V usage is TRBV30 and J usage is TRBJ2-7, with 8 bases fitting TRBD2. CDR1 and CDR2 from the germline V gene are GTSNPN and SVGIG (reference sequence). CDR3 length: 15 amino acids. Germline trimming cut 1 base from V and 4 bases from J; bases unmatched to any gene: 9. CDR3 loop: CAWSGRLAQSYEQYF. Written as DNA, the CDR3 is TGTGCCTGGAGTGGGAGACTAGCGCAGTCATACGAGCAGTACTTC.

This clone has more than one count but fewer than ten. The J gene is TRBJ1-5, the V gene TRBV19, with D uncertain. Trimming left V 6 bases short and J 2 bases short, with 11 bases between. The germline V gene encodes CDR1 LNHDA and CDR2 SQIVND (reference sequence). This CDR3 contains 14 residues. CDR3 nucleotides: TGTGCCAGTAGCCCAGACCGGGGCAATCAGCCCCAGCATTTT. Its translation is CASSPDRGNQPQHF. Full variable domain (remainder filled in from reference TRBV19 and TRBJ1-5): DGGITQSPKYLFRKEGQNVTLSCEQNLNHDAMYWYRQDPGQGLRLIYYSQIVNDFQKGDIAEGYSVSREKKESFPLTVTSAQKNPTAFYLCASSPDRGNQPQHFGDGTRLSIL.

This clone occurred once. As DNA, the CDR3 is TGCGCCAGCAGTGAGTCGAGGGGACAGGGAGATACGCAGTATTTT. Amino acid sequence: CASSESRGQGDTQYF. This chain uses TRBV10-1 with TRBJ2-3, with 9 bases fitting TRBD1. The CDR3 covers 15 residues. Looked up from germline, CDR1 is WNHNN and CDR2 is SYGVQD (reference sequence). The V segment lost 0 bases and the J segment 5 bases; nucleotides outside the gene matches: 3.

V usage is TRBV5-1 and J usage is TRBJ2-1; 9 bases match TRBD2. Per the germline V gene, CDR1 is SGHRS and CDR2 is YFSETQ. After removal of 7 bases from V and 5 bases from J, the junction contained 4 bases not matched to a gene. The CDR3 spans 13 residues. The CDR3 DNA follows: TGCGCCAGCGCGGCGGGGGGGAACAATGAGCAGTTCTTC. It codes for CASAAGGNNEQFF.

Of note for this clone: A junction end diverges from the germline sequence, so it may reflect a read error. CDR3 in DNA: TGTGCCAGCAGTGTATGGAGGGGGCGAAATGAGCAGTTCTTC. This translates into CASSVWRGRNEQFF. This chain uses TRBV28 with TRBJ2-1, with TRBD1 as a possible D gene (7 bases). Germline CDR1 and CDR2: MDHEN and SYDVKM. The CDR3 is 14 amino acids. Using reference TRBV28 and TRBJ2-1 for the parts outside the CDR3, the full variable domain is DVKVTQSSRYLVKRTGEKVFLECVQDMDHENMFWYRQDPGLGLRLIYFSYDVKMKEKGDIPEGYSVSREKKERFSLILESASTNQTSMYLCASSVWRGRNEQFFGPGTRLTVL.

V usage is TRBV11-2 and J usage is TRBJ2-7; D might be TRBD1 or TRBD2, each matching 5 bases. V shed 5 bases and J shed 0 bases, with 14 bases lying between them. From germline, CDR1 is SGHAT and CDR2 FQNNGV. The CDR3 runs 15 residues. CDR3 amino acids: CASSSAWGSSYEQYF. DNA of the CDR3: TGTGCCAGCAGCAGCGCATGGGGGAGCTCCTACGAGCAGTACTTC. The full variable domain, completed using reference TRBV11-2 and TRBJ2-7, is EAGVAQSPRYKIIEKRQSVAFWCNPISGHATLYWYQQILGQGPKLLIQFQNNGVVDDSQLPKDRFSAERLKGVDSTLKIQPAKLEDSAVYLCASSSAWGSSYEQYFGPGTRLTVT.

The chain carries TRBV5-5 and TRBJ2-2, with TRBD1 matching 11 bases. J lost 7 bases, V lost 0 bases, and 2 bases had no gene match. CDR1 is SGHKS, CDR2 YYEKEE, per germline (reference sequence). This CDR3 has 15 amino acids. The CDR3 is CASSLGTGGVGELFF. CDR3 nucleotides: TGTGCCAGCAGCTTGGGGACAGGGGGCGTCGGGGAGCTGTTTTTT.

V gene TRBV28 combines with J gene TRBJ2-7; D remains unclear. CDR1 is MDHEN, CDR2 SYDVKM, per germline. CDR3 length equals 12 residues. Trimming took off 4 bases at V and 3 bases at J, with 7 bases between the two ends. CDR3: CASSSVNYEQYF. The DNA of the CDR3 is TGTGCCAGCAGTTCCGTAAACTACGAGCAGTACTTC. The full variable domain, with the rest looked up from reference TRBV28 and TRBJ2-7, is DVKVTQSSRYLVKRTGEKVFLECVQDMDHENMFWYRQDPGLGLRLIYFSYDVKMKEKGDIPEGYSVSREKKERFSLILESASTNQTSMYLCASSSVNYEQYFGPGTRLTVT.

The chain employs TRBV11-1 and TRBJ1-2, with a weak D call TRBD1 (6 bases). Germline loops: CDR1 SGHAT, CDR2 FQDESV (reference sequence). The ends were cut back, 2 bases at V and 2 bases at J, with 12 bases in the middle. The CDR3 is 15 amino acids. CDR3 DNA: TGTGCCAGCAGCTTATCGCGGGGGGCGAACTATGGCTACACCTTC. Translation: CASSLSRGANYGYTF.

The gene calls are TRBV27 and TRBJ1-5, with 8 bases lining up with TRBD1. V dropped 4 bases and J dropped 6; count of bases not matched to a gene: 8. The CDR3 contains 15 residues. Germline assignment: CDR1 MNHEY and CDR2 SMNVEV (reference sequence). This chain's CDR3 is CASSSIRQGSQPQHF. CDR3 nucleotides: TGTGCCAGCAGTTCAATCCGACAGGGGAGTCAGCCCCAGCATTTT.

This chain links TRBV4-1 with TRBJ1-2; possibly TRBD1 for D (5 bases). The V end was cut by 5 bases, the J end by 7 bases, with 29 bases between. Per germline, CDR1 MGHRA and CDR2 YSYEKL. The CDR3 has 18 residues. CDR3 sequence (DNA): TGCGCCAGCAGCTTAGCCGCGACAGTCCAAAGCGGCCTGAGTGGCTACACCTTC. Protein: CASSLAATVQSGLSGYTF.

This chain connects TRBV11-2 to TRBJ2-7, with a weak D call TRBD1 (5 bases). The ends were cut back, 5 bases at V and 3 bases at J, with 23 bases in the middle. Germline CDR1 is SGHAT and CDR2 is FQNNGV. CDR3 length equals 17 residues. The CDR3 loop is CASSPIGAALRIYEQYF. The CDR3 coding sequence is TGTGCCAGCAGCCCTATTGGGGCAGCCTTACGAATCTACGAGCAGTACTTC.

There are a few counts of this clone. The genes are TRBV7-2 and TRBJ2-1; 7 nucleotides agree with TRBD1. J was trimmed by 2 bases and V by 1 base; bases with no gene match: 2. Germline CDR1 and CDR2: SGHTA and FQGNSA. This CDR3 is built from 15 residues. The CDR3 nucleotides read TGTGCCAGCAGCTTAGGGACAGGAACCTACAATGAGCAGTTCTTC. Its translation is CASSLGTGTYNEQFF.

This sequence joins TRBV18 and TRBJ1-1, with unresolved D. Per germline, CDR1 KGHSH and CDR2 LQKENI. This CDR3 spans 13 amino acids. V lost 3 bases, J lost 7 bases, and 12 bases lay in between. DNA for the CDR3: TGTGCCAGCTCACCGGACGCAGGCAGTGAAGCTTTCTTT. Residues: CASSPDAGSEAFF.

The rearrangement links TRBV18 to TRBJ1-5; D might be TRBD1 (6 bases). Germline V gene lookup returns CDR1 KGHSH and CDR2 LQKENI. Deletions cut 0 bases from V and 5 bases from J, with 14 bases between. The CDR3 loop spans 16 amino acids. Written as DNA, the CDR3 is TGTGCCAGCTCACCACCGGGGGCAGCTCGGGATCAGCCCCAGCATTTT. Translation gives CASSPPGAARDQPQHF.

The chain's CDR3 is CASSDRLNTQYF. CDR3 DNA: TGTGCCAGCAGTGATCGGCTCAATACGCAGTATTTT. This chain joins TRBV6-4 and TRBJ2-3, with D uncertain. CDR3 length equals 12 residues. The germline CDR1 and CDR2 sequences are MRHNA and SNTAGT. V lost 3 bases, J lost 7 bases, and 8 bases lay in between.

V usage is TRBV6-6 and J usage is TRBJ1-4, with D possibly matching TRBD1 (6 bases). The V gene lost 0 bases and the J gene lost 11 bases, with 16 bases spanning the gap. CDR1 MNHNY and CDR2 SVGAGI come from the germline V gene (reference sequence). The CDR3 sequence is 15 residues long. The CDR3 here is CASSYSAGDLGKLFF. DNA for the CDR3: TGTGCCAGCAGTTACTCGGCAGGGGATTTGGGGAAACTGTTTTTT.

The chain is built from TRBV18 and TRBJ1-1; 7 bases line up with TRBD1. The CDR3 sequence is 14 residues long. Germline V lookup: CDR1 KGHSH, CDR2 LQKENI. J lost 1 base, V lost 6 bases, and 5 bases had no gene match. The CDR3 protein is CASSPTGSNTEAFF. For the CDR3, the DNA is TGTGCCAGCTCCCCGACAGGGTCGAACACTGAAGCTTTCTTT.

The chain combines TRBV6-1 with TRBJ2-7; 9 bases are shared with TRBD2. Germline V CDR1 and CDR2: MNHNS, SASEGT. J was trimmed by 3 bases and V by 6 bases; bases with no gene match: 9. The CDR3 has 15 residues. The CDR3 DNA sequence: TGTGCCAGCAGGCCAAGCGGGGGGCTTAGCTACGAGCAGTACTTC. It codes for CASRPSGGLSYEQYF.

The CDR3 nucleotides read TGTGCCAGCAGGTCGGGACAGGTGGGAAAGGATGAGCAGTTCTTC. Encoded protein: CASRSGQVGKDEQFF. The chain carries TRBV6-6 and TRBJ2-1, with 8 bases that match TRBD1. Trimming cost V 6 bases and J 8 bases; bases outside gene matches: 12. CDR3 length equals 15 residues. The germline gives CDR1 MNHNY, CDR2 SVGAGI (reference sequence).